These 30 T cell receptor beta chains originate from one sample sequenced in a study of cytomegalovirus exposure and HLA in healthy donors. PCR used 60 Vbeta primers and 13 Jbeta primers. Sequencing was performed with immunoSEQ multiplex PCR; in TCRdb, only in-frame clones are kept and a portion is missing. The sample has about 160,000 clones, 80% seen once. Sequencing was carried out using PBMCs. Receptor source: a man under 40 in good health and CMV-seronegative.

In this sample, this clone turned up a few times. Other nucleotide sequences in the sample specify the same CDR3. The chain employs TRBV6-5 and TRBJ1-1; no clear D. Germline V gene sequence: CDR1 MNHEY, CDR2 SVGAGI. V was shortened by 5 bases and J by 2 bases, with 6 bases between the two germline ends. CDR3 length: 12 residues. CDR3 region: CASSRGNTEAFF. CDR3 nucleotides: TGTGCCAGCAGTCGGGGTAACACTGAAGCTTTCTTT.

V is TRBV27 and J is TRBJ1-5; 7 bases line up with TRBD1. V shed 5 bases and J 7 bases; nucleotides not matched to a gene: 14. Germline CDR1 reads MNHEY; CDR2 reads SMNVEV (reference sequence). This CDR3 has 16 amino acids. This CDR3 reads CASSPNLYRGRQPQHF. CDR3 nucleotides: TGTGCCAGCAGTCCAAACCTTTACAGGGGTAGACAGCCCCAGCATTTT.

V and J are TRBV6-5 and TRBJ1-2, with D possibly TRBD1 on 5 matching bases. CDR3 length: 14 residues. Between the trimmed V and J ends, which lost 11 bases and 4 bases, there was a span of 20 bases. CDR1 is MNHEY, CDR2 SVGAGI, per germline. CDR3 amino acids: CAATSGGRSYGYTF. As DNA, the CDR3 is TGTGCCGCCACCTCCGGGGGACGGTCCTATGGCTACACCTTC.

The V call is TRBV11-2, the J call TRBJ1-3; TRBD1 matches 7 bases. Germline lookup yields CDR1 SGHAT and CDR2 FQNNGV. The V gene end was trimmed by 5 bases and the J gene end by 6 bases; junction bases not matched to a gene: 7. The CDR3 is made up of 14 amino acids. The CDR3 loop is CASSPSGTENTIYF. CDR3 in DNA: TGTGCCAGCAGCCCATCAGGGACAGAAAACACCATATATTTT.

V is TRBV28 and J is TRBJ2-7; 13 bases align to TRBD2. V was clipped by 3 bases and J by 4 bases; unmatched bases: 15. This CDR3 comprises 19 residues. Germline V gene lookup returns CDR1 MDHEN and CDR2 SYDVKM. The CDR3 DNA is TGTGCCAGCAGTTTTCCCATCTACCGGACTAGCGGGAGTGTATACGAGCAGTACTTC. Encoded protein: CASSFPIYRTSGSVYEQYF.

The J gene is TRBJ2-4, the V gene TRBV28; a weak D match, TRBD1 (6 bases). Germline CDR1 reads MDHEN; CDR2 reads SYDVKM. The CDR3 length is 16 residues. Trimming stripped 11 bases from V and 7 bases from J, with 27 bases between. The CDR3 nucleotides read TGTGCCGCCTCTTATAGTGGGGGCGACGGTTCTAACATTCAGTACTTC. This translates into CAASYSGGDGSNIQYF.

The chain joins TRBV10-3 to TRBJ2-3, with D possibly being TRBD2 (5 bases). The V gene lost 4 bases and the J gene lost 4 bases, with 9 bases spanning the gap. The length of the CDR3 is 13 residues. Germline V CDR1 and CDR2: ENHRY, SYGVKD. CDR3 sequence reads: CAISGRAADTQYF. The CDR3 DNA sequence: TGTGCCATCAGTGGAAGAGCGGCAGATACGCAGTATTTT.

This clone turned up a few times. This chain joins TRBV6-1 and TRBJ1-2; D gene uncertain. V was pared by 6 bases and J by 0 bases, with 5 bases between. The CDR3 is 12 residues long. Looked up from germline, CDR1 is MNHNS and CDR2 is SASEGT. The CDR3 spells CASSAANYGYTF. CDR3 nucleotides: TGTGCCAGCAGCGCAGCTAACTATGGCTACACCTTC.

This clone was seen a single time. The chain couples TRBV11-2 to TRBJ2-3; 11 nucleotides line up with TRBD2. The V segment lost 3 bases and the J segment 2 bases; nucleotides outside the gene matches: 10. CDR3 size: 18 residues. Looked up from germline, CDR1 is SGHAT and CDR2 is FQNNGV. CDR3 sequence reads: CASSFLLAGEGDTDTQYF. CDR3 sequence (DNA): TGTGCCAGCAGCTTTTTACTAGCGGGAGAAGGAGACACAGATACGCAGTATTTT.

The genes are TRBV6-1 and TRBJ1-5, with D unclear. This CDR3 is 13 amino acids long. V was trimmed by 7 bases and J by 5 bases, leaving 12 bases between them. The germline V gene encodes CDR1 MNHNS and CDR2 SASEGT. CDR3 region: CASKTGDDQPQHF. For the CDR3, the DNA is TGTGCCAGCAAGACGGGTGACGATCAGCCCCAGCATTTT.

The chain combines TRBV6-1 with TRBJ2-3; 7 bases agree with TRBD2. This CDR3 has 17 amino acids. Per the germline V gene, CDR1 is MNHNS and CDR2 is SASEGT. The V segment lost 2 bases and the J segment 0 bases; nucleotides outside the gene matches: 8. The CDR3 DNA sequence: TGTGCCAGCAGTGAATACGTCGGCGGGGGAAGCACAGATACGCAGTATTTT. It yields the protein CASSEYVGGGSTDTQYF.

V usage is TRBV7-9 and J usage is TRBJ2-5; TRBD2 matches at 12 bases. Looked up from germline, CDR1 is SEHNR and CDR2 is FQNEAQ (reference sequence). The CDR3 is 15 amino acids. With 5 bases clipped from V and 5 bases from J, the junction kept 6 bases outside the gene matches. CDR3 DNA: TGTGCCAGCAGCCAACTAGCGGGAGGATCGGAGACCCAGTACTTC. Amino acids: CASSQLAGGSETQYF.

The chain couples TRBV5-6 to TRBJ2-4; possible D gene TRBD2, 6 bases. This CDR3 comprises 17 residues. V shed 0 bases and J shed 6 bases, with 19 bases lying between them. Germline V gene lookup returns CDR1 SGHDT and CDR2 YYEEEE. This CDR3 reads CASSLALGGEVGNIQYF. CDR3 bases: TGTGCCAGCAGCTTGGCCTTAGGCGGGGAGGTGGGAAACATTCAGTACTTC.

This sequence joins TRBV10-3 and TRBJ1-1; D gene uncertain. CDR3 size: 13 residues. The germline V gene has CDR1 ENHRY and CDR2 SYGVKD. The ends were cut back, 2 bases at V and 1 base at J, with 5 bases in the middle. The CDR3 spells CAISETGNTEAFF. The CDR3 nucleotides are TGTGCCATCAGTGAGACGGGGAACACTGAAGCTTTCTTT.

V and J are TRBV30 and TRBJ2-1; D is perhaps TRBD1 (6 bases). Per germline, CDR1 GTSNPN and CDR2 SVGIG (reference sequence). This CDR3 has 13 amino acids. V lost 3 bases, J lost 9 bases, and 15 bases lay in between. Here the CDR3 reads CAWSPERGFEQFF. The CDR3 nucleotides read TGTGCCTGGAGCCCTGAGAGGGGGTTTGAGCAGTTCTTC.

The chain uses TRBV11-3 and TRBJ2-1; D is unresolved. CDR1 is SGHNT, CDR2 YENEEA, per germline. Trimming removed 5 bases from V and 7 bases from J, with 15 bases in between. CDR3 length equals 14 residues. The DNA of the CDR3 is TGTGCCAGCAGCCAAACGGTCCGTCGGAATGAGCAGTTCTTC. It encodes CASSQTVRRNEQFF.

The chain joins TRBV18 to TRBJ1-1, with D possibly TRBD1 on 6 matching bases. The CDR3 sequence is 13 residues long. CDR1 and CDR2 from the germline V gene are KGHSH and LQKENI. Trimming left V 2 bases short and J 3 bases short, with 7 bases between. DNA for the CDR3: TGTGCCAGCTCACCAAAGGGGGACACTGAAGCTTTCTTT. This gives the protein CASSPKGDTEAFF. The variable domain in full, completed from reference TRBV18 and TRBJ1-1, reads NAGVMQNPRHLVRRRGQEARLRCSPMKGHSHVYWYRQLPEEGLKFMVYLQKENIIDESGMPKERFSAEFPKEGPSILRIQQVVRGDSAAYFCASSPKGDTEAFFGQGTRLTVV.

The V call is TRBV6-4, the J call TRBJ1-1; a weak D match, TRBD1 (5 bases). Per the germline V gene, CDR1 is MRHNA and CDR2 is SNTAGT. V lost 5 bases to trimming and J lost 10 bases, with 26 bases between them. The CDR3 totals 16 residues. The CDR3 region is CASSSENRNSCPRAFF. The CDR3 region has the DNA TGTGCCAGCAGTTCCGAAAACAGGAACTCTTGCCCCCGAGCTTTCTTT.

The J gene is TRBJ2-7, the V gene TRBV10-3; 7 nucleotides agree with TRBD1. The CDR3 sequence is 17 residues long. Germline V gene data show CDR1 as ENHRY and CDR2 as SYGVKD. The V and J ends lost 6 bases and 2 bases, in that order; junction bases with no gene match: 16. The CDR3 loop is CAIRIPGTEISTYEQYF. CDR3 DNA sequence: TGTGCCATCAGAATACCCGGGACAGAAATATCGACCTACGAGCAGTACTTC.

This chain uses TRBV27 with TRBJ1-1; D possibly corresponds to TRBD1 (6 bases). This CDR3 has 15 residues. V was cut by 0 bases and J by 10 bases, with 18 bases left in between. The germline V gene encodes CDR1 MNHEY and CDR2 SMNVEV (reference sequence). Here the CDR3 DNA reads TGTGCCAGCAGTTTATCGCCAGGGGTTGTAGGCGGAGCTTTCTTT. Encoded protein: CASSLSPGVVGGAFF.

The CDR3 reads CASSVAGAQEDTQYF. The CDR3 coding sequence is TGTGCCAGCAGCGTAGCAGGGGCGCAGGAAGATACGCAGTATTTT. The chain joins TRBV9 to TRBJ2-3; possibly TRBD1 for D (6 bases). This CDR3 contains 15 residues. Between the trimmed V and J ends, which lost 0 bases and 5 bases, there was a span of 13 bases. Germline V CDR1 and CDR2: SGDLS, YYNGEE.

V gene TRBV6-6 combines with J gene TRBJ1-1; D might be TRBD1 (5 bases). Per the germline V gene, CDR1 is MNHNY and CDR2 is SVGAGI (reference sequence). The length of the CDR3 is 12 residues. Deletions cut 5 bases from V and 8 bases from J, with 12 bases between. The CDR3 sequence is CASSRTIFEAFF. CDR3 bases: TGTGCCAGCAGTAGGACAATATTCGAAGCTTTCTTT.

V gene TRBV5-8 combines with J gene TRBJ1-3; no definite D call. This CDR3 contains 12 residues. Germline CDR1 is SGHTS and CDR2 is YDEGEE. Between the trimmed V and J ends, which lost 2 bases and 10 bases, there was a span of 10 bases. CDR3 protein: CASSLNLETIYF. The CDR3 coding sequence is TGTGCCAGCAGCTTAAACCTTGAGACCATATATTTT.

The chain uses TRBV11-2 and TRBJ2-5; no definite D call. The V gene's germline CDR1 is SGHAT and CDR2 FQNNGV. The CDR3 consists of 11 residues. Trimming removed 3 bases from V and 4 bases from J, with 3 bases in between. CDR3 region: CASSLRETQYF. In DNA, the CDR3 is TGTGCCAGCAGCTTGCGAGAGACCCAGTACTTC.

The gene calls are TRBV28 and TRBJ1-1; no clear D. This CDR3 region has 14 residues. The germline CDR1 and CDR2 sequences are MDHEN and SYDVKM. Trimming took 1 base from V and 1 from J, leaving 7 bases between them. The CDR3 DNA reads TGTGCCAGCAGTTTATTTTCGCGGAACACTGAAGCTTTCTTT. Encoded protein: CASSLFSRNTEAFF. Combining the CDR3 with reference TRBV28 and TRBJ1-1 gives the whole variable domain DVKVTQSSRYLVKRTGEKVFLECVQDMDHENMFWYRQDPGLGLRLIYFSYDVKMKEKGDIPEGYSVSREKKERFSLILESASTNQTSMYLCASSLFSRNTEAFFGQGTRLTVV.

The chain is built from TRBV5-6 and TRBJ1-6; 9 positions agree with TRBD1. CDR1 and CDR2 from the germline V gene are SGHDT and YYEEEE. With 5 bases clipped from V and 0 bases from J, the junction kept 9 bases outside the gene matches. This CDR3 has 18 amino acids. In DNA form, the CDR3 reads TGTGCCAGCAGAATACAGGGGGCGGTCAGCTCCTATAATTCACCCCTCCACTTT. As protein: CASRIQGAVSSYNSPLHF. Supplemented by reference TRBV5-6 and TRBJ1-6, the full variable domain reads DAGVTQSPTHLIKTRGQQVTLRCSPKSGHDTVSWYQQALGQGPQFIFQYYEEEERQRGNFPDRFSGHQFPNYSSELNVNALLLGDSALYLCASRIQGAVSSYNSPLHFGNGTRLTVT.

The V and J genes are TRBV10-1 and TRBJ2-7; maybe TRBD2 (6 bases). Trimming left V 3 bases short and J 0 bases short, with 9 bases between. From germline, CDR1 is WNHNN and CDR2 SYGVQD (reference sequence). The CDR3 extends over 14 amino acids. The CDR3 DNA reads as TGCGCCAGCAGTGATGGGGGGAGCTCCTACGAGCAGTACTTC. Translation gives CASSDGGSSYEQYF.

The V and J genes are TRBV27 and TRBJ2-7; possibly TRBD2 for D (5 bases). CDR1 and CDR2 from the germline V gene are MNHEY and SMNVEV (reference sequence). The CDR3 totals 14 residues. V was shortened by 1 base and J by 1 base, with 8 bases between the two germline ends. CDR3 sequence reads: CASSLFGGSYEQYF. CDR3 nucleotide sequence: TGTGCCAGCAGTTTATTTGGCGGGTCCTACGAGCAGTACTTC.

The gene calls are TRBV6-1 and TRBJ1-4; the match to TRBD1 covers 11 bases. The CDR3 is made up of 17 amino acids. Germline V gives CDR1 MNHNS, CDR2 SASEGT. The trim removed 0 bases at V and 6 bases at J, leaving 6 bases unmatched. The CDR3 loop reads CASSEASPGQGDEKLFF. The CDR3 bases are TGTGCCAGCAGTGAAGCTTCACCGGGACAGGGGGATGAAAAACTGTTTTTT.

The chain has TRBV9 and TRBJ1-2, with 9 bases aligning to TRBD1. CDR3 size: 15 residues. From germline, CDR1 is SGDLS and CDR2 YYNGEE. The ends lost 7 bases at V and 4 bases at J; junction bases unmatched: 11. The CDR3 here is CASGTGGQGVYGYTF. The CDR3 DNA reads TGTGCCAGCGGTACTGGGGGACAGGGTGTCTATGGCTACACCTTC.